Listed below are T cell receptor beta chains from one sample, sequenced in a study of blood T cell repertoires in COVID-19. Generated by immunoSEQ multiplex PCR, the TCRdb table keeps only in-frame clones and is missing some. The sample holds 350,000 to 450,000 clones, about 88% seen once. Sequencing was performed on PBMCs or T cells enriched from blood (not recorded which). All receptors come from a woman under 30 who had been exposed to COVID-19. Each CDR3 is given with its conserved first and last residue. D genes are given only for firm matches. Only part of the rows carry a size: once, few, many, or a class if the clone is expanded.

j_call clone_size d_call v_call cdr3_nt cdr3_aa
TRBJ2-1 - TRBD2 TRBV9 TGTGCCAGCAGCGTAGGGAGTGGTAGCGGGGGGAGCTCCTACAATGAGCAGTTCTTC CASSVGSGSGGSSYNEQFF
TRBJ2-7 - - TRBV29-1 TGCAGCGTTGCCGGACTTAAAGACTACGAGCAGTACTTC CSVAGLKDYEQYF
TRBJ1-2 once - TRBV28 TGTGCCAGCAGTTCTGAACAGGGATCGCAGGGCTACACCTTC CASSSEQGSQGYTF
TRBJ2-4 - TRBD1 TRBV6-5 TGTGCCAGCAGCGGACAGGGGGCCCACAAAAACATTCAGTACTTC CASSGQGAHKNIQYF
TRBJ1-5 - - TRBV6-1 TGTGCCAGCAGTGTCGGGGTTGGGCAATCCAATCAGCCCCAGCATTTT CASSVGVGQSNQPQHF
TRBJ1-3 once - TRBV28 TGTGCCAGCAGTTTATTAATACAGGGTGACACCATATATTTT CASSLLIQGDTIYF
TRBJ2-1 once TRBD1 TRBV5-1 TGCGCCAGCAGCTGGACAGGTCGAAGCTCCTACAATGAGCAGTTCTTC CASSWTGRSSYNEQFF
TRBJ2-2 - TRBD2 TRBV6-1 TGTGCCAGCTGGACTAGCGGGAGTTCGATCGGGGAGCTGTTTTTT CASWTSGSSIGELFF
TRBJ1-1 - TRBD1 TRBV11-2 TGTGCCAGCAGCTTAGATATGGACAGGATGAACACTGAAGCTTTCTTT CASSLDMDRMNTEAFF
TRBJ1-6 few - TRBV28 TGTGCCAGCAGTTACCTTACAGGGAATTCACCCCTCCACTTT CASSYLTGNSPLHF
TRBJ1-2 - TRBD1 TRBV2 TGTGCCAGCAATGGACAGGTTTCCTCTTCAATTCGGGGCTACACCTTC CASNGQVSSSIRGYTF
TRBJ2-7 - - TRBV18 TGTGCCAGCTCACCGACATATACTGGTTTCGGCTACGAGCAGTACTTC CASSPTYTGFGYEQYF
TRBJ2-3 - - TRBV5-6 TGTGCCAGCAGCGGCGGGGTTAGCACAGATACGCAGTATTTT CASSGGVSTDTQYF
TRBJ2-2 - TRBD2 TRBV25-1 TGTGCCAGCAGCCTAGCGGGGGGGAAGACCGGGGAGCTGTTTTTT CASSLAGGKTGELFF
TRBJ1-2 - TRBD1 TRBV7-2 TGTGCCAGCAGCTTAGTAGCCCCGGGACAGGGCGGCTACACCTTC CASSLVAPGQGGYTF
TRBJ2-5 - - TRBV4-1 TGCGCCAGCAGCCGGGCCGTTTCGTGGGAGACCCAGTACTTC CASSRAVSWETQYF
TRBJ2-1 - TRBD2 TRBV28 TGTGCCAGCAGTTCGGCGACTAGCGGGGATTACAATGAGCAGTTCTTC CASSSATSGDYNEQFF
TRBJ1-4 - - TRBV7-3 TGTGCCAGCAGCTTAATGGCAGTTGCAACTAATGAAAAACTGTTTTTT CASSLMAVATNEKLFF
TRBJ1-1 - TRBD1 TRBV6-5 TGTGCCAGCAGCCTTGGACAGGGGGAGAACACTGAAGCTTTCTTT CASSLGQGENTEAFF
TRBJ2-6 - - TRBV6-2/TRBV6-3 TGTGCCAGCAGTGTGTCCCCTATCTCTGGGGCCAACGTCCTGACTTTC CASSVSPISGANVLTF
TRBJ2-3 - TRBD1 TRBV2 TGTGCCAGCAGTGTGGACAGGTTCCAAAGAGATACGCAGTATTTT CASSVDRFQRDTQYF
TRBJ2-3 - TRBD1 TRBV6-2/TRBV6-3 TGTGCCAGCAGCCCCGGGACAGGGAAGGATACGCAGTATTTT CASSPGTGKDTQYF
TRBJ1-5 - - TRBV15 TGTGCCACCAGCAGATTCCCCGACAGCGGCAATCAGCCCCAGCATTTT CATSRFPDSGNQPQHF
TRBJ1-4 - TRBD1 TRBV28 TGTGCCAGCAGTCAAGGGACAGGAAATGAAAAACTGTTTTTT CASSQGTGNEKLFF
TRBJ2-2 - - TRBV13 TGTGCCAGCAGCGGTAGGGGGGGAGATATCACCGGGGAGCTGTTTTTT CASSGRGGDITGELFF
TRBJ1-2 - - TRBV16 TGTGCCAGCAGCCACAGCTCGGGTTATGGCTACACCTTC CASSHSSGYGYTF
TRBJ2-1 - - TRBV19 TGTGCCAGTAGACGGGGTGGTGAGCAGTTCTTC CASRRGGEQFF
TRBJ1-2 - - TRBV2 TGTGCCAGTAAAAGGGGTCCCTATGGCTACACCTTC CASKRGPYGYTF
TRBJ2-3 - TRBD2 TRBV6-1 TGTGCCAGCAGTGAAGCCCTAATGGCGGGAGGTACGAATACGCAGTATTTT CASSEALMAGGTNTQYF
TRBJ2-1 - TRBD2 TRBV11-1 TGTGCCAGCAGCTACACTAGCGGGAGAGGCAATGAGCAGTTCTTC CASSYTSGRGNEQFF